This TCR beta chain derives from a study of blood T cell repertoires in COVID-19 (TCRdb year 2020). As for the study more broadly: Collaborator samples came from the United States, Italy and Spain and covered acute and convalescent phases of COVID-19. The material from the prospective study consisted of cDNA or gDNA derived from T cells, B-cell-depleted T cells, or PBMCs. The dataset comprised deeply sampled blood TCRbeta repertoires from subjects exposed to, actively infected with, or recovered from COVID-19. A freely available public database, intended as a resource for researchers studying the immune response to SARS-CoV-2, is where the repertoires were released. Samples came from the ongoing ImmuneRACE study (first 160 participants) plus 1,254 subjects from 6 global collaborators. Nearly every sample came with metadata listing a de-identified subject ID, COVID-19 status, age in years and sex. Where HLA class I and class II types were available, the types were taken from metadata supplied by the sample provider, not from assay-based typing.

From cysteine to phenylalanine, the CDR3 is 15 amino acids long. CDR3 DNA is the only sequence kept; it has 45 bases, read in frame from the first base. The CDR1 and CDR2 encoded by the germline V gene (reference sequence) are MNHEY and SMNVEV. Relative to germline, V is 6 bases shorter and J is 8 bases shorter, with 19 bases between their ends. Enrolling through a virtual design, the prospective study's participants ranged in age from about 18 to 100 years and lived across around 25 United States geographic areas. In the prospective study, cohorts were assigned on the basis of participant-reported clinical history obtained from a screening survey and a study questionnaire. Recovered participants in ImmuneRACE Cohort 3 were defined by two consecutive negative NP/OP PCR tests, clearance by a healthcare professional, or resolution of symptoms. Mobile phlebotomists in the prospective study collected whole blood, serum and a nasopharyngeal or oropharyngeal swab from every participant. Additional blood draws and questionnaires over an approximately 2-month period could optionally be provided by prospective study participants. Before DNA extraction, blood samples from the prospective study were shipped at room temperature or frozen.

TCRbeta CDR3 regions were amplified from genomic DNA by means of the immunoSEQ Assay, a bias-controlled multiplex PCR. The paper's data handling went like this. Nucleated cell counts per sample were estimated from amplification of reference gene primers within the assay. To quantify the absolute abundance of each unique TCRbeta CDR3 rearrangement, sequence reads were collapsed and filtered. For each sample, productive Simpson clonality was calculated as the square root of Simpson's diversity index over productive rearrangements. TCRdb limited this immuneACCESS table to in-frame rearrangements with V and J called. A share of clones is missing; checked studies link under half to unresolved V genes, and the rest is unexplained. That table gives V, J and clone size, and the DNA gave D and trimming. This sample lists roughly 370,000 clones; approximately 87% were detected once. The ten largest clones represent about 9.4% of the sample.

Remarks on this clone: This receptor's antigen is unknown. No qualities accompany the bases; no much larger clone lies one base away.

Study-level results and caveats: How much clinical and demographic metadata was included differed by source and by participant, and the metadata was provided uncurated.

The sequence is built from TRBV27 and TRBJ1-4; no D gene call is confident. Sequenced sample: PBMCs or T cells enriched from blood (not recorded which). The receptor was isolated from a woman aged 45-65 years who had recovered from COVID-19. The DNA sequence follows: TGTGCCAGCAGCAGCGCGGGCGCCGGAAGCGAAAAACTGTTTTTT. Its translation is CASSSAGAGSEKLFF.